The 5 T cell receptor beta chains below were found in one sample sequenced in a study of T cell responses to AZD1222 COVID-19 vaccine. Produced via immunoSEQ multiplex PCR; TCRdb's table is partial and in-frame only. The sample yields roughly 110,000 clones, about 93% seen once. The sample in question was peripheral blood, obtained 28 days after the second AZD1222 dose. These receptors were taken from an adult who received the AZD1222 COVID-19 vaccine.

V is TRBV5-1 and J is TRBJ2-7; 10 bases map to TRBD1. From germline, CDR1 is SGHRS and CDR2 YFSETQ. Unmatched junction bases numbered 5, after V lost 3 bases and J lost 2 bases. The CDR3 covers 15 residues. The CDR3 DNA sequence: TGCGCCAGCAGCTACTGGACAGGGGGTACCTACGAGCAGTACTTC. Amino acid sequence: CASSYWTGGTYEQYF.

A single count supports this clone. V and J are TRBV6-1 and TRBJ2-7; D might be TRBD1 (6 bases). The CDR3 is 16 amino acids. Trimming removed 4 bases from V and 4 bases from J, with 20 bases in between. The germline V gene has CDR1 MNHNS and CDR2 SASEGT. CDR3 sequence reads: CASSAGRGTPIYEQYF. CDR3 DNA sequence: TGTGCCAGCAGTGCGGGTAGGGGGACACCTATTTACGAGCAGTACTTC.

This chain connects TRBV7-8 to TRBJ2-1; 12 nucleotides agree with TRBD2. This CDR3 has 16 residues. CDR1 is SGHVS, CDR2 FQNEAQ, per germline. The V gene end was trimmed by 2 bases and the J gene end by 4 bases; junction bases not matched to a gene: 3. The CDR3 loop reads CASSLLAGGRYNEQFF. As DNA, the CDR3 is TGTGCCAGCAGCTTACTAGCGGGAGGGAGATACAATGAGCAGTTCTTC.

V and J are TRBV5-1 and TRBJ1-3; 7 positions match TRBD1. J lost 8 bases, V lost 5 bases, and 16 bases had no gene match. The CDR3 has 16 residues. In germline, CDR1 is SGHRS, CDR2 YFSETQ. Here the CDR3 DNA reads TGCGCCAGCAGTTACACGACAGGGAGTATCGCGGACACCATATATTTT. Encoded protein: CASSYTTGSIADTIYF.

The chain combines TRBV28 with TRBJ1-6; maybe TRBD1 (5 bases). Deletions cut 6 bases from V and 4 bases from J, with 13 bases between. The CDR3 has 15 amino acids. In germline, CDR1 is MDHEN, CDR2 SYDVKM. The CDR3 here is CASRPGTAYNSPLHF. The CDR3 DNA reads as TGTGCCAGCAGACCCGGGACGGCGTATAATTCACCCCTCCACTTT.